This TCR beta chain was recorded in a study of cytomegalovirus exposure and HLA in healthy donors. Germline V gives CDR1 WSHSY, CDR2 SAAADI. Trimming removed 2 bases at V and 2 bases at J, with 10 bases between. This CDR3 contains 14 residues. Study results and caveats: A previous analysis found most TCR beta V segments productive roughly 87% or roughly 30% of the time.

A remark on this clone: Antigen unknown.

A multiplex PCR was run with 60 Vbeta primers and 13 Jbeta primers. Sequencing was performed with immunoSEQ multiplex PCR; in TCRdb, only in-frame clones are kept and a portion is missing. The top ten hold almost 8% of the sample, which has under 300,000 clones, about 80% seen once. This rearrangement joins TRBV10-2 to TRBJ2-7; TRBD1 is a possible D gene (6 bases). The sample taken for sequencing was PBMCs. The TCR originated in an older woman in good health and CMV-seropositive. For the CDR3, the DNA is TGCGCCAGCAGTGAGACTCCAGGGGCCTACGAGCAGTACTTC. It specifies CASSETPGAYEQYF.